This section outlines one TCR beta chain sequence together with its context. Its antigen remains unidentified. The CDR3 sequence is 14 residues long. The germline V and J ends were trimmed by 6 bases and 5 bases, with 16 bases remaining between them. The data derive from a study of response to subunit inactivated influenza vaccine. Study-level results: Few additional T cells are recruited per seasonal influenza vaccination, authors suggested.

From the RT-PCR reads, TCRdb called clonotypes with MiXCR, one entry per CDR3 protein. The sample yields more than 700,000 distinct CDR3 sequences, about 20% seen once. The sequencing here drew on PBMCs from blood, taken roughly 5 days after vaccination. The sequence was obtained from a man aged 50-59 years who received an inactivated influenza vaccine. The chain recombines TRBV12-3 or TRBV12-4 with TRBJ1-1; TRBD1 is a possible D gene (6 bases). The CDR3 loop reads CASRKTGTATEAFF. The CDR3 region has the DNA TGTGCCAGCAGGAAAACAGGGACGGCGACTGAAGCTTTCTTT.